The 9 T cell receptor beta chains reported below all come from one sample, sequenced in a study of molecular identifiers for immune sequencing clone quantification. Each CDR3 protein is one row after TCRdb ran MiXCR on the PCR reads. The sample has under 800,000 distinct CDR3 sequences; roughly 27% are singletons. Material: naive CD8+ T cells from blood, with Jurkat cell RNA spiked in. Subset reported: FACS-sorted CD8+CD4-CCR7+CD45RA+ naive T cells. Source of these receptors: a human donor in good health. Some libraries in this study had Jurkat cell RNA spiked in.

Many counts were recorded for this clonotype. The J gene is TRBJ2-7, the V gene TRBV20-1; 11 bases map to TRBD2. The junction had 7 bases not matched to a gene; V was cut back by 0 bases and J by 6 bases. Per germline, CDR1 DFQATT and CDR2 SNEGSKA (reference sequence). The CDR3 loop spans 15 amino acids. The CDR3 DNA sequence: TGCAGTGCTAGAGACAAGGGACTAGCGGTCGGCGAGCAGTACTTC. Protein product: CSARDKGLAVGEQYF.

Turning to this clonotype: A read error is possible here, since a much larger clone lies one base away. This chain links TRBV6-5 with TRBJ2-5; no reliable D call. This CDR3 is built from 13 residues. Per germline, CDR1 MNHEY and CDR2 SVGAGI. CDR3 amino acids: CARSPRPQETQYF. CDR3 DNA: TGTGCCCGCAGTCCGAGGCCCCAAGAGACCCAGTACTTC.

In its sample, this clonotype was seen many times. The rearrangement joins TRBV6-1 to TRBJ2-7, with D unclear. The germline gives CDR1 MNHNS, CDR2 SASEGT. The CDR3 has 15 residues. The V and J ends lost 8 bases and 7 bases respectively, with 24 bases between them. This chain's CDR3 is CASLVGPALAGEQYF. CDR3 bases: TGTGCCAGCCTCGTAGGCCCGGCCTTGGCTGGAGAGCAGTACTTC.

The sample holds many counts of this clonotype. The chain joins TRBV12-5 to TRBJ1-1, with D unclear. The germline V and J ends were trimmed by 7 bases and 6 bases, with 9 bases remaining between them. This CDR3 spans 11 amino acids. Germline V gives CDR1 LGHNT, CDR2 FRNRAP. The CDR3 protein is CASEYGSEAFF. The DNA for the CDR3 is TGTGCTAGTGAATACGGGTCTGAAGCTTTCTTT.

This clonotype has ten or more counts. V usage is TRBV28 and J usage is TRBJ1-3; TRBD1 might be the D (5 bases). V was cut by 3 bases and J by 1 base, with 10 bases left in between. This CDR3 has 15 amino acids. The germline gives CDR1 MDHEN, CDR2 SYDVKM. The CDR3 sequence is CASSFGGSSGNTIYF. The CDR3 region has the DNA TGTGCCAGCAGTTTCGGGGGTTCTTCTGGAAACACCATATATTTT.

In regard to this clonotype: A much larger clone is a single base away; this may be a read error. This sequence joins TRBV20-1 and TRBJ2-2; D gene ambiguous. The CDR3 is 17 residues long. The V gene's germline CDR1 is DFQATT and CDR2 SNEGSKA (reference sequence). The ends were cut back, 0 bases at V and 1 base at J, with 15 bases in the middle. The CDR3 reads CSARDTKGGGNTGELFF. The CDR3 region has the DNA TGCAGTGCTAGAGACACGAAAGGTGGCGGGAACACCGGGGAGCTGTTTTTT.

Notes on this clonotype: This may stem from a read error, because a much larger clone lies one nucleotide away. The chain carries TRBV12-3 or TRBV12-4 and TRBJ2-7; D uncertain. The CDR3 is 13 amino acids. DNA for the CDR3: TGTGCCAGCAGCCCTCAAGGGTTCTACAAGCAGTACTTC. Translating it yields CASSPQGFYKQYF.

A word on this clonotype: This may stem from a read error, because a much larger clone lies one nucleotide away. This chain connects TRBV11-2 to TRBJ2-7; D unresolved. The CDR3 contains 16 residues. The germline gives CDR1 SGHAT, CDR2 FQNNGV. The CDR3 DNA sequence: TGTGCCAGCGGCTTAGGGCCCCCCTGGCCTCACTACGAGCAGTACTTC. This sequence encodes CASGLGPPWPHYEQYF. Based on the CDR3 plus reference TRBV11-2 and TRBJ2-7, the full variable domain is EAGVAQSPRYKIIEKRQSVAFWCNPISGHATLYWYQQILGQGPKLLIQFQNNGVVDDSQLPKDRFSAERLKGVDSTLKIQPAKLEDSAVYLCASGLGPPWPHYEQYFGPGTRLTVT.

The gene calls are TRBV13 and TRBJ2-7; 7 bases are a match to TRBD1. Germline V gene sequence: CDR1 PRHDT, CDR2 FYEKMQ (reference sequence). CDR3 length: 15 amino acids. Trimming cost V 0 bases and J 2 bases; bases outside gene matches: 4. The CDR3 sequence: CASSLGTGPAYEQYF. Here the CDR3 DNA reads TGTGCCAGCAGCTTAGGGACAGGGCCCGCCTACGAGCAGTACTTC.